The clone carrying this TCR beta chain was observed many times. The data were obtained in a study of T cells in Graves' hyperthyroidism and ophthalmopathy. There are 13 residues in the CDR3. Germline assignment: CDR1 MGHRA and CDR2 YSYEKL. The germline V and J ends were trimmed by 8 bases and 2 bases, with 12 bases remaining between them. Amplified TCR beta CDR3 regions derived from RNA transcripts. The TCR CDR3 first-round RT-PCR relied on the HTBI primer set. A single record per CDR3 protein comes from TCRdb applying MiXCR to the multiplex PCR reads. The data hold 530,000 or so distinct CDR3 sequences, with around 45% observed a single time.

The sequence was collected from a woman younger than 30 with Graves' hyperthyroidism. This chain joins TRBV4-1 and TRBJ2-5; D call uncertain. The sequenced material came from peripheral blood or thyroid tissue (not recorded which). CDR3 protein: CASALVWQETQYF. The CDR3 DNA reads as TGCGCCAGCGCCCTTGTCTGGCAAGAGACCCAGTACTTC.